The clone carrying this T cell receptor beta chain appeared many times. The sample comes from a study of identical twins. Deletions cut 6 bases from V and 1 base from J, with 21 bases between. There are 17 residues in the CDR3. Per germline, CDR1 SQVTM and CDR2 ANQGSEA. TCRdb passed the 5' RACE reads through MiXCR, listing each CDR3 protein once. Of a few hundred thousand distinct CDR3 sequences in the sample, approximately 8.3% are singletons; the top ten hold 2.5% to 3.5%. This sample was shared with a second study, whose subject was yellow fever vaccine responses in identical twins.

This sequence originates from a woman aged 18-35 years in good health. The sequenced sample was CD8+ T cells sorted from blood. The chain joins TRBV29-1 to TRBJ2-2, with D perhaps TRBD1 (6 bases). CDR3 coding DNA: TGCAGCGTCCAAACAGGGACCAAGACCTTGAACACCGGGGAGCTGTTTTTT. As protein: CSVQTGTKTLNTGELFF.